Listed below are T cell receptor beta chains from one sample, sequenced in a study of OX40 agonist ivuxolimab in advanced cancers. The assay was immunoSEQ multiplex PCR, and TCRdb's table has in-frame clones only and misses some. The sample records tens of thousands of clones, roughly 89% being singletons. Sample: CD4+ or CD8+ T cells sorted from blood, taken in a trial of the OX40 agonist ivuxolimab. Source of these receptors: an adult with an advanced solid tumor such as melanoma, head and neck, liver or kidney cancer. Both conserved end residues are part of each CDR3. Fields, in order: J gene, V gene, D gene, clone size, CDR3 DNA, CDR3 protein. A D gene is named only where the DNA matches it firmly. Clone size appears in some rows only: once, few, many, or a class for an expanded clone.

J: TRBJ1-5; V: TRBV7-9; D: TRBD1; size: few; DNA: TGTGCCAGCAGCGTCGGACAGGGTACCGACGATCAGCCCCAGCATTTT; CDR3: CASSVGQGTDDQPQHF
J: TRBJ2-6; V: TRBV4-3; D: NA; size: few; DNA: TGCGCCAGCAGCCAAGAGGCCTCTGGGGCCAACGTCCTGACTTTC; CDR3: CASSQEASGANVLTF
J: TRBJ1-5; V: TRBV7-9; D: NA; size: NA; DNA: TGTGCCAGCAGCTTAGATGCAGGGAGTCAGCCCCAGCATTTT; CDR3: CASSLDAGSQPQHF
J: TRBJ1-1; V: TRBV25-1; D: TRBD1; size: few; DNA: TGTGCCAGCAGTGATTCACCCTCTTCGGACAGGCGGAACACTGAAGCTTTCTTT; CDR3: CASSDSPSSDRRNTEAFF
J: TRBJ1-1; V: TRBV9; D: TRBD1; size: NA; DNA: TGTGCCAGCAGCGTAGAGGGACAGGGGGTCACTGAAGCTTTCTTT; CDR3: CASSVEGQGVTEAFF
J: TRBJ2-1; V: TRBV13; D: NA; size: NA; DNA: TGTGCCAGCAGCTTGGGCATGGGGGGGCGCTACAATGAGCAGTTCTTC; CDR3: CASSLGMGGRYNEQFF
J: TRBJ2-5; V: TRBV6-1; D: NA; size: NA; DNA: TGTGCCAGCAGTGAATCGTACAGCCGGGAAGAGACCCAGTACTTC; CDR3: CASSESYSREETQYF
J: TRBJ1-2; V: TRBV4-2; D: NA; size: NA; DNA: TGTGCCAGCAGCCAGGGCCACTCGACACCCGATGGCTACACCTTC; CDR3: CASSQGHSTPDGYTF
J: TRBJ2-7; V: TRBV5-8; D: NA; size: NA; DNA: TGTGCCAGCAGCCTGGGCAGGGGCTACTCCTACGAGCAGTACTTC; CDR3: CASSLGRGYSYEQYF
J: TRBJ1-2; V: TRBV27; D: TRBD1; size: NA; DNA: TGTGCCAGCAGTCGGACAGGGGGCGCCGATGGCTACACCTTC; CDR3: CASSRTGGADGYTF
J: TRBJ2-5; V: TRBV21-1; D: NA; size: NA; DNA: TGTGCCAGCAGCAAAGGCCGCGCTAGGGGGCACCAAGAGACCCAGTACTTC; CDR3: CASSKGRARGHQETQYF
J: TRBJ1-1; V: TRBV28; D: NA; size: NA; DNA: TGTGCCAGCAGTTTAAAAGGGTCTAGGGTGGGTAACACTGAAGCTTTCTTT; CDR3: CASSLKGSRVGNTEAFF
J: TRBJ1-2; V: TRBV19; D: NA; size: NA; DNA: TGTGCCAGTAGTATAGAGTCGAGGGGCACGCGTGATGGCTACACCTTC; CDR3: CASSIESRGTRDGYTF
J: TRBJ2-1; V: TRBV10-3; D: NA; size: NA; DNA: TGTGCCATCATGGAGGGCAGGGGGAATGAGCAGTTCTTC; CDR3: CAIMEGRGNEQFF
J: TRBJ2-5; V: TRBV6-5; D: NA; size: NA; DNA: TGTGCCAGCAGTTACACCCGGCAAGAGACCCAGTACTTC; CDR3: CASSYTRQETQYF
J: TRBJ2-7; V: TRBV7-9; D: TRBD1; size: NA; DNA: TGTGCCAGCAGCCAGCTTTCTGGACAGGGATTCGAGCAGTACTTC; CDR3: CASSQLSGQGFEQYF
J: TRBJ1-5; V: TRBV7-8; D: NA; size: NA; DNA: TGTGCCAGCAGCTTGGGCAGGGCCCAACAAAGGCAGCCCCAGCATTTT; CDR3: CASSLGRAQQRQPQHF
J: TRBJ1-5; V: TRBV28; D: NA; size: NA; DNA: TGTGCCAGCAGCCCCTGGACCCGAAAAGAGGGGTATCAGCCCCAGCATTTT; CDR3: CASSPWTRKEGYQPQHF
J: TRBJ2-5; V: TRBV7-9; D: TRBD1; size: NA; DNA: TGTGCCAGCAGACTAGGGACAGGGGAAGGAGAGACCCAGTACTTC; CDR3: CASRLGTGEGETQYF
J: TRBJ2-6; V: TRBV5-1; D: NA; size: NA; DNA: TGCGCCAGCAGTGGCTCTCTGGGGGCCAACGTCCTGACTTTC; CDR3: CASSGSLGANVLTF
J: TRBJ2-1; V: TRBV6-5; D: NA; size: once; DNA: TGTGCCAGCAGTCTCGAGTGGGGGAACTACAATGAGCAGTTCTTC; CDR3: CASSLEWGNYNEQFF
J: TRBJ1-5; V: TRBV7-8; D: TRBD1; size: NA; DNA: TGTGCCAGCAGCTTAAGCACCAACAGGGGGTCGGGCAATCAGCCCCAGCATTTT; CDR3: CASSLSTNRGSGNQPQHF
J: TRBJ2-1; V: TRBV11-2; D: NA; size: NA; DNA: TGTGCCAGCAGCTTAGTGCCAGGGTCCTACAATGAGCAGTTCTTC; CDR3: CASSLVPGSYNEQFF
J: TRBJ2-5; V: TRBV6-5; D: NA; size: NA; DNA: TGTGCCAGCGCAGTGACCAGGGGAAGGTTTGAGACCCAGTACTTC; CDR3: CASAVTRGRFETQYF
J: TRBJ2-3; V: TRBV4-3; D: TRBD2; size: NA; DNA: TGCGCCAGCAGCCAAGAATATAGCGGGGAACTGACTAGCACAGATACGCAGTATTTT; CDR3: CASSQEYSGELTSTDTQYF
J: TRBJ2-7; V: TRBV12-1; D: NA; size: NA; DNA: TGTGCCAGCAGCCCCGGCGGGTCGACAGAGCCCTGCTACGAGCAGTACTTC; CDR3: CASSPGGSTEPCYEQYF
J: TRBJ2-3; V: TRBV6-1; D: TRBD1; size: NA; DNA: TGTGCCAGCAGAGCGGACAGGGAGGCAGATACGCAGTATTTT; CDR3: CASRADREADTQYF
J: TRBJ2-1; V: TRBV7-9; D: NA; size: NA; DNA: TGTGCCAGCAGCCCAGACTACGGCATTGAGCAGTTCTTC; CDR3: CASSPDYGIEQFF
J: TRBJ2-2; V: TRBV14; D: TRBD1; size: NA; DNA: TGTGCCAGCAGCCGACAGGGGGCTCTCGCCGGGGAGCTGTTTTTT; CDR3: CASSRQGALAGELFF
J: TRBJ1-2; V: TRBV28; D: NA; size: NA; DNA: TGTGCCAGTACTCCCGGAGGAACTAACTATGGCTACACCTTC; CDR3: CASTPGGTNYGYTF